What follows describes a single T cell receptor (beta chain). Antigen unknown. The CDR3 length is 14 residues. CDR1 and CDR2 (germline): SGHTA, FQGTGA. V shed 0 bases and J shed 0 bases, with 4 bases lying between them. Donors sampled were nominally healthy, though unrecorded immune exposures were likely. The data derive from a study of cytomegalovirus exposure and HLA in healthy donors. Study at large: Counted in an early data release were roughly 87 million unique TCRs from HLA-typed donors. Whole-study results and caveats: Being productive about 87% or about 30% of the time was typical of most TCR beta V segments in an earlier analysis. Later on, an analysis showed TCR association rates differing by HLA locus, with DRB1 the most and HLA-C the fewest.

Vbeta (60) and Jbeta (13) primers were used in the PCR. Some clones are missing from TCRdb's copy, which holds only in-frame ones; the method was immunoSEQ multiplex PCR. The sample gives 250,000 to 350,000 clones, roughly 88% of which show up once; almost 4% is in the top ten. The clonotype was recovered from a man in his forties in good health and CMV-seropositive. This chain uses TRBV7-3 with TRBJ2-3; D uncertain. Sequenced: PBMCs. CDR3 sequence reads: CASSLTPSTDTQYF. The CDR3 nucleotides are TGTGCCAGCAGCTTAACCCCTAGCACAGATACGCAGTATTTT.